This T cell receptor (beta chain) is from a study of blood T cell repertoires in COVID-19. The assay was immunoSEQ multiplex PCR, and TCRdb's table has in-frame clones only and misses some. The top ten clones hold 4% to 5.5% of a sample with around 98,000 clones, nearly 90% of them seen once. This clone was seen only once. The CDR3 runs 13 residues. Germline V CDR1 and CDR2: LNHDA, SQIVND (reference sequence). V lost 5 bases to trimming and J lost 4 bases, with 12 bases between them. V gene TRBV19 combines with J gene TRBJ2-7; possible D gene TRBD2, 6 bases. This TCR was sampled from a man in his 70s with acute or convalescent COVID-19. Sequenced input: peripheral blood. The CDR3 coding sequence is TGTGCCAGTAGTCCTGACGGGACTTACGAGCAGTACTTC. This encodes CASSPDGTYEQYF. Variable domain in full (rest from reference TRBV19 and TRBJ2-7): DGGITQSPKYLFRKEGQNVTLSCEQNLNHDAMYWYRQDPGQGLRLIYYSQIVNDFQKGDIAEGYSVSREKKESFPLTVTSAQKNPTAFYLCASSPDGTYEQYFGPGTRLTVT.